This T cell receptor beta chain was sequenced in a study of spatial heterogeneity in lung cancer. Study summary: The study consistently detected more beta-chain than alpha-chain sequences.

The library protocol tagged each TCR cDNA with a unique molecular identifier. TCRdb re-analysed the 5' RACE reads in MiXCR, keeping a single row per CDR3 protein. In the table there are roughly 11,000 distinct CDR3 sequences, approximately 15% of which are singletons. Study-wide findings and caveats: More often at tumor resection than at routine follow-up, ubiquitous expanded tumor TCRs were detected in the blood.

The CDR3 spans 14 residues. The trim removed 6 bases at V and 3 bases at J, leaving 6 bases unmatched. Germline V gene data show CDR1 as KGHSH and CDR2 as LQKENI. The time point here: sample taken at primary tumor resection. Tumor, nontumor lung or frozen PBMC supplied whole RNA, sequenced without sorting. Untreated early-stage non-small cell lung cancer patients, 70 to 85 in total, were the donors. This clonotype came up many times. Its specificity is not known. V is TRBV18 and J is TRBJ2-3, with TRBD2 matching over 7 bases. The clonotype originates from a male donor with early-stage non-small cell lung cancer. The material was PBMCs, obtained at surgery. Written as DNA, the CDR3 is TGTGCCAGCTCCCCTAGCGGAATAACAGATACGCAGTATTTT. Translating gives CASSPSGITDTQYF. The whole variable domain, remainder taken from reference TRBV18 and TRBJ2-3, is NAGVMQNPRHLVRRRGQEARLRCSPMKGHSHVYWYRQLPEEGLKFMVYLQKENIIDESGMPKERFSAEFPKEGPSILRIQQVVRGDSAAYFCASSPSGITDTQYFGPGTRLTVL.